This passage covers 30 T cell receptor beta chains from one sample sequenced in a study of CD8+CD57+ T cells in acquired aplastic anemia (dated by TCRdb to 2016 to 2018). Sequenced using an Illumina HiSeq 2000. Profiling of TCR beta VDJ combinations and CDR3 sequences used genomic DNA as the template. The public reads were reprocessed in TCRdb via fastp at Q25 and MiXCR, keeping in-frame beta chains. Identical CDR3 protein sequences are pooled into one entry, listed with their most common genes and DNA. Within this sample are more than 150,000 distinct CDR3 sequences, with approximately 48% of them counted one time only. In total, the top ten clones hold roughly 1.8% of the sample. The patients picked for sequencing were ones in whom flow cytometry had shown an expansion of CD8+CD57+ cells. Sequencing input: sorted CD4+, CD8+, or CD8+CD57+ T cells (not recorded which) from PBMCs. These receptors originate from a human donor with aplastic anemia.

This clonotype was counted once. The V gene is TRBV11-2, the J gene TRBJ2-4, with 9 bases aligning to TRBD2. J gave up 3 bases and V 1 base, and 4 bases lay outside the gene matches. Germline CDR1 SGHAT, CDR2 FQNNGV. The length of the CDR3 is 16 residues. CDR3 residues: CASSLGREGRKNIQYF. Written as DNA, the CDR3 is TGTGCCAGCAGCTTAGGGCGGGAGGGCCGCAAAAACATTCAGTACTTC. Supplemented by reference TRBV11-2 and TRBJ2-4, the full variable domain reads EAGVAQSPRYKIIEKRQSVAFWCNPISGHATLYWYQQILGQGPKLLIQFQNNGVVDDSQLPKDRFSAERLKGVDSTLKIQPAKLEDSAVYLCASSLGREGRKNIQYFGAGTRLSVL.

A word on this clonotype: The junction departs from the called germline gene at one end, perhaps through a read error. The rearrangement links TRBV10-3 to TRBJ2-7, with unresolved D. Looked up from germline, CDR1 is ENHRY and CDR2 is SYGVKD. CDR3 size: 14 residues. CDR3 amino acids: CASSDGHPLRAQYF. CDR3 DNA: TGCGCCAGCAGCGACGGGCATCCTTTACGAGCACAATACTTC.

The V and J genes are TRBV11-1 and TRBJ1-3, with 12 bases matching TRBD1. After removal of 5 bases from V and 3 bases from J, the junction contained 5 bases not matched to a gene. The CDR3 extends over 16 amino acids. Germline loops: CDR1 SGHAT, CDR2 FQDESV (reference sequence). CDR3 region: CASSLGQGAVGNTIYF. CDR3 coding DNA: TGTGCCAGCAGCCTGGGACAGGGGGCTGTTGGAAACACCATATATTTT.

On this clonotype itself: A much more abundant neighbour one base away suggests this may be a read error. V and J are TRBV6-1 and TRBJ2-2; the D gene is possibly TRBD2 (6 bases). V was pared by 7 bases and J by 5 bases, with 14 bases between. This CDR3 is built from 14 residues. Germline-derived CDR1 and CDR2 are MNHNS and SASEGT. The CDR3 DNA sequence: TGTGCCAGCATTAGTGATGGGGGGACCGGGGAGCTGTTTTTT. It translates to CASISDGGTGELFF.

This chain joins TRBV25-1 and TRBJ2-6; D gene unclear. This CDR3 comprises 15 residues. Trimming shortened V by 4 bases and J by 0 bases, and 7 bases separated the two germline ends. The germline gives CDR1 MGHDK, CDR2 SYGVNS. As DNA, the CDR3 is TGTGCCAGCAGTGGGGCTAGCTCTGGGGCCAACGTCCTGACTTTC. Amino acid sequence: CASSGASSGANVLTF. The variable domain in full, with the rest retrieved from reference TRBV25-1 and TRBJ2-6, is EADIYQTPRYLVIGTGKKITLECSQTMGHDKMYWYQQDPGMELHLIHYSYGVNSTEKGDLSSESTVSRIRTEHFPLTLESARPSHTSQYLCASSGASSGANVLTFGAGSRLTVL.

This clonotype turned up a few times. The chain combines TRBV3-1 with TRBJ1-1; weak D call: TRBD1 (5 bases). The V end was cut by 4 bases, the J end by 4 bases, with 10 bases between. The CDR3 covers 13 residues. Germline V gene sequence: CDR1 LGHDT, CDR2 YNNKEL (reference sequence). For the CDR3, the DNA is TGTGCCAGCAGCCGACTAAGGGGCACTGAAGCTTTCTTT. The encoded protein is CASSRLRGTEAFF.

This chain connects TRBV3-1 to TRBJ1-2; D may be TRBD1 (5 bases). The germline V and J ends were trimmed by 8 bases and 6 bases, with 22 bases remaining between them. The germline V gene has CDR1 LGHDT and CDR2 YNNKEL (reference sequence). The length of the CDR3 is 15 residues. The CDR3: CASRRGIADKDGYTF. The DNA of the CDR3 is TGTGCCAGCCGAAGGGGAATCGCCGACAAAGATGGCTACACCTTC.

The chain has TRBV20-1 and TRBJ2-7; TRBD1 agrees at 7 bases. The CDR3 spans 13 residues. The V segment lost 5 bases and the J segment 2 bases; nucleotides outside the gene matches: 6. Looked up from germline, CDR1 is DFQATT and CDR2 is SNEGSKA (reference sequence). This CDR3 is CSAHTGTAYEQYF. The CDR3 DNA reads TGCAGTGCTCATACCGGGACAGCCTACGAGCAGTACTTC.

Regarding this clonotype: Relative to the germline gene, one junction end is altered; a read error may explain this. The gene calls are TRBV6-1 and TRBJ1-1; 8 nucleotides match TRBD1. The length of the CDR3 is 16 residues. Germline V gene data show CDR1 as MNHNS and CDR2 as SASEGT. The CDR3 DNA follows: TGCGCCAGCAGGTTTGTTGGTCAGGGGGCAGGTACTGAAGCTTTCTTT. Translation: CASRFVGQGAGTEAFF.

The chain recombines TRBV30 with TRBJ1-1; unclear D gene. The CDR3 is 14 residues long. Germline CDR1 is GTSNPN and CDR2 is SVGIG (reference sequence). V was shortened by 1 base and J by 5 bases, with 14 bases between the two germline ends. The CDR3 reads CAWSEELVWTEAFF. For the CDR3, the DNA is TGTGCCTGGAGTGAGGAACTAGTGTGGACTGAAGCTTTCTTT.

The chain has TRBV7-2 and TRBJ1-2; D might be TRBD1 (5 bases). The germline V gene has CDR1 SGHTA and CDR2 FQGNSA. The CDR3 covers 13 residues. The ends were cut back, 6 bases at V and 4 bases at J, with 12 bases in the middle. CDR3 sequence (DNA): TGTGCCAGCAGTTTTCAGGGAGGCTATGGCTACACCTTC. It translates to CASSFQGGYGYTF.

J is TRBJ1-1 and V is TRBV15; D is possibly TRBD1 (5 bases). The V and J ends lost 3 bases and 6 bases respectively, with 11 bases between them. CDR3 length equals 13 residues. Germline assignment: CDR1 LNHNV and CDR2 YYDKDF (reference sequence). CDR3 in DNA: TGTGCCACCAGCAGGATGACAGACGCTGAAGCTTTCTTT. Protein product: CATSRMTDAEAFF.

This clonotype was seen a handful of times. This chain connects TRBV7-9 to TRBJ2-7; possible D gene TRBD2, 5 bases. V lost 5 bases and J 6 bases, leaving 11 bases between the germline ends. The CDR3 runs to 12 residues. The V gene's germline CDR1 is SEHNR and CDR2 FQNEAQ (reference sequence). The CDR3 coding sequence is TGTGCCAGCAGCCTGGGCAGCGGCGAGCAGTACTTC. Protein product: CASSLGSGEQYF. The entire variable domain, with the rest obtained from reference TRBV7-9 and TRBJ2-7, is as follows: DTGVSQNPRHKITKRGQNVTFRCDPISEHNRLYWYRQTLGQGPEFLTYFQNEAQLEKSRLLSDRFSAERPKGSFSTLEIQRTEQGDSAMYLCASSLGSGEQYFGPGTRLTVT.

The chain recombines TRBV28 with TRBJ2-3; 9 bases align to TRBD1. Germline values: CDR1 MDHEN, CDR2 SYDVKM. The CDR3 is 18 amino acids. With 1 base clipped from V and 3 bases from J, the junction kept 11 bases outside the gene matches. For the CDR3, the DNA is TGTGCCAGCAGTTTATTGGGACAGGGTCAGTTGGGGACAGATACGCAGTATTTT. Translation gives CASSLLGQGQLGTDTQYF.

This chain uses TRBV25-1 with TRBJ2-3; D gene unclear. Trimming stripped 6 bases from V and 2 bases from J, with 18 bases between. Looked up from germline, CDR1 is MGHDK and CDR2 is SYGVNS. The CDR3 is made up of 16 amino acids. The DNA of the CDR3 is TGTGCCAGCAGACCAGTAGGCCGTAGCATCACAGATACGCAGTATTTT. Amino acid sequence: CASRPVGRSITDTQYF.

This clonotype was detected many times. The V call is TRBV20-1, the J call TRBJ1-3; possible D gene TRBD1, 5 bases. Germline V gene data show CDR1 as DFQATT and CDR2 as SNEGSKA (reference sequence). Trimming removed 5 bases from V and 4 bases from J, with 12 bases in between. CDR3 length: 13 residues. The CDR3 is CSAPLGVGNTIYF. The CDR3 DNA follows: TGCAGTGCTCCCCTGGGGGTAGGAAACACCATATATTTT.

For this clonotype: One end of the junction fails to match germline, which may point to a read error. V gene TRBV2 combines with J gene TRBJ1-1, with D hard to call. Germline CDR1 SNHLY, CDR2 FYNNEI. This CDR3 is built from 14 residues. The CDR3: CASSFSGRNTEAFF. CDR3 coding DNA: TGTGCCAGCAGTTTTTCCGGGAGGAACACTGAAGCATTCTTT.

The V gene is TRBV7-4, the J gene TRBJ2-5; perhaps TRBD1 as D (5 bases). CDR3 size: 14 residues. Looked up from germline, CDR1 is SGHVT and CDR2 is SQSDAQ. V was shortened by 3 bases and J by 5 bases, with 13 bases between the two germline ends. The CDR3 here is CASSFGQGFETQYF. The CDR3 DNA sequence: TGTGCCAGCAGCTTCGGCCAGGGCTTCGAGACCCAGTACTTC. Full variable domain (remainder filled in from reference TRBV7-4 and TRBJ2-5): GAGVSQSPRYKVAKRGRDVALRCDSISGHVTLYWYRQTLGQGSEVLTYSQSDAQRDKSGRPSGRFSAERPERSVSTLKIQRTEQGDSAVYLCASSFGQGFETQYFGPGTRLLVL.

This clonotype was counted ten times or more. The chain couples TRBV20-1 to TRBJ2-4, with 8 bases lining up with TRBD1. In germline, CDR1 is DFQATT, CDR2 SNEGSKA (reference sequence). V lost 6 bases to trimming and J lost 8 bases; unmatched junction nucleotides: 6. The CDR3 extends over 12 amino acids. The CDR3 DNA follows: TGCAGTGCCTTGACAGGGGCCGACATTCAGTACTTC. Translation gives CSALTGADIQYF.

This clonotype was detected only a few times. The rearrangement uses TRBV2 and TRBJ1-6, with 9 bases identical to TRBD1. The CDR3 is 14 amino acids. Germline lookup yields CDR1 SNHLY and CDR2 FYNNEI. V dropped 5 bases and J dropped 7; count of bases not matched to a gene: 3. The CDR3 spells CASSSGTGNSPLHF. The CDR3 coding sequence is TGTGCCAGCAGTTCCGGGACAGGGAATTCACCCCTCCACTTT.

This clonotype was observed a few times. This chain links TRBV27 with TRBJ2-3, with D perhaps TRBD1 (6 bases). Germline CDR1 reads MNHEY; CDR2 reads SMNVEV (reference sequence). The CDR3 sequence is 15 residues long. Trimming cost V 6 bases and J 2 bases, with 15 bases left between them. The CDR3 sequence is CASREGQDVTDTQYF. The DNA of the CDR3 is TGTGCCAGCAGAGAGGGACAAGACGTCACAGATACGCAGTATTTT.

The chain links TRBV11-2 to TRBJ2-6; D call uncertain. The V end was cut by 0 bases, the J end by 3 bases, with 6 bases between. CDR3 length equals 15 residues. Germline loops: CDR1 SGHAT, CDR2 FQNNGV. CDR3 nucleotide sequence: TGTGCCAGCAGCTTAGATCCCTTTGGGGCCAACGTCCTGACTTTC. It specifies CASSLDPFGANVLTF.

As to this clonotype: A junction boundary mismatches the germline segment, possibly from a read error. The chain uses TRBV10-3 and TRBJ2-1; 13 bases line up with TRBD2. Germline CDR1 reads ENHRY; CDR2 reads SYGVKD. The CDR3 runs to 15 residues. The CDR3 nucleotides are TGTGCCATCAGTGATAGGACTAGCGGGAGCCGGGAGCAGTTCTTT. Encoded protein: CAISDRTSGSREQFF.

V usage is TRBV3-1 and J usage is TRBJ1-2, with D maybe TRBD1 (6 bases). Trimming pared 3 bases from V and 4 bases from J, leaving 12 bases between. In germline, CDR1 is LGHDT, CDR2 YNNKEL (reference sequence). This CDR3 region has 14 residues. For the CDR3, the DNA is TGTGCCAGCAGCCATCACGACAGGACCTATGGCTACACCTTC. This codes for CASSHHDRTYGYTF.

This chain links TRBV6-1 with TRBJ1-6; possible D gene TRBD1, 6 bases. Trimming shortened V by 4 bases and J by 7 bases, and 8 bases separated the two germline ends. CDR1 and CDR2 from the germline V gene are MNHNS and SASEGT. The CDR3 is 13 residues long. CDR3 DNA sequence: TGTGCCAGCAGTGCAGGGGACAATTCACCCCTCCACTTT. Translated, it gives CASSAGDNSPLHF.

Comment on this clonotype: The junction and the germline gene differ at one end; a read error may be behind it. The rearrangement links TRBV2 to TRBJ2-1; 7 nucleotides align to TRBD1. CDR3 length: 15 amino acids. Germline loops: CDR1 SNHLY, CDR2 FYNNEI. CDR3 sequence reads: CASSGTGTVNNEQLF. In DNA, the CDR3 is TGTGCCAGCAGTGGAACCGGGACAGTAAACAATGAGCAGCTCTTC.

The gene calls are TRBV5-8 and TRBJ2-1; TRBD2 matches 10 bases. The CDR3 runs to 16 residues. V lost 0 bases to trimming and J lost 4 bases; unmatched junction nucleotides: 4. Germline V gene data show CDR1 as SGHTS and CDR2 as YDEGEE. Here the CDR3 reads CASSLAWTSGYNEQFF. CDR3 DNA sequence: TGTGCCAGCAGCTTGGCCTGGACTAGCGGTTACAATGAGCAGTTCTTC.

The chain joins TRBV19 to TRBJ2-7, with TRBD1 identical over 8 bases. V was clipped by 6 bases and J by 3 bases; unmatched bases: 7. Germline values: CDR1 LNHDA, CDR2 SQIVND (reference sequence). The length of the CDR3 is 14 residues. The DNA of the CDR3 is TGTGCCAGTAGCGACAGGGGACCTCACTACGAGCAGTACTTC. Encoded protein: CASSDRGPHYEQYF.

V gene TRBV10-3 combines with J gene TRBJ1-2, with D maybe TRBD1 (5 bases). The CDR3 sequence is 15 residues long. V lost 0 bases, J lost 2 bases, and 10 bases lay in between. Germline lookup yields CDR1 ENHRY and CDR2 SYGVKD. The DNA of the CDR3 is TGTGCCATCAGTGAGTCATATGGGACCAACTATGGCTACACCTTC. Translating it yields CAISESYGTNYGYTF.

The chain employs TRBV20-1 and TRBJ2-5; maybe TRBD2 (6 bases). Trimming shortened V by 1 base and J by 5 bases, and 8 bases separated the two germline ends. The CDR3 is 12 amino acids. Germline V gene lookup returns CDR1 DFQATT and CDR2 SNEGSKA (reference sequence). The CDR3 is CSARAGAETQYF. CDR3 in DNA: TGCAGTGCTAGAGCGGGAGCTGAGACCCAGTACTTC.